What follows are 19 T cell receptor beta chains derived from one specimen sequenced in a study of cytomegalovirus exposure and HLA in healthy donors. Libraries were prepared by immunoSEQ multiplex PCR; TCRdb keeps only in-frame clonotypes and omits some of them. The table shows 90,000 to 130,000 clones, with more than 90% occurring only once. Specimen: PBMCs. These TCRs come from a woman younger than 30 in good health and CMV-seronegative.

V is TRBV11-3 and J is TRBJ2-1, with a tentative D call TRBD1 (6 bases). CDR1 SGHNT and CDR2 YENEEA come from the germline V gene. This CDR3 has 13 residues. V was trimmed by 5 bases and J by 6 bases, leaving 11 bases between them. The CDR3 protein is CASSPGTSNEQFF. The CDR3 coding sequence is TGTGCCAGCAGCCCGGGGACATCCAATGAGCAGTTCTTC.

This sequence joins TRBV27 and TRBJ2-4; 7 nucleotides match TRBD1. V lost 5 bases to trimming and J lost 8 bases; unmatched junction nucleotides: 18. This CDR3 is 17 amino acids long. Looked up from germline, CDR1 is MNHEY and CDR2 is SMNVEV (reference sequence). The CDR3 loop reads CASSLRVGVGGSDIQYF. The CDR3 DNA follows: TGTGCCAGCAGTCTTAGGGTCGGGGTAGGGGGCTCGGACATTCAGTACTTC.

The CDR3 region is CASSQQGFDTEAFF. CDR3 in DNA: TGTGCCAGTAGCCAACAGGGATTTGACACTGAAGCTTTCTTT. The chain joins TRBV19 to TRBJ1-1, with D possibly being TRBD1 (6 bases). The CDR3 runs to 14 residues. CDR1 LNHDA and CDR2 SQIVND come from the germline V gene (reference sequence). Trimming took off 6 bases at V and 3 bases at J, with 14 bases between the two ends.

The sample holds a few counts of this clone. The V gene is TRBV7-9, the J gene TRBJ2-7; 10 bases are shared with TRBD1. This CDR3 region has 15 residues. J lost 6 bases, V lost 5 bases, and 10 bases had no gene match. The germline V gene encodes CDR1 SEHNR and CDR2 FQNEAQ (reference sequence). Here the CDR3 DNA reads TGTGCCAGCAGCCAAGGGACAGGGGCCCCCTTCGAGCAGTACTTC. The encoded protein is CASSQGTGAPFEQYF. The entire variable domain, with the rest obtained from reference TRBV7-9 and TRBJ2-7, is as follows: DTGVSQNPRHKITKRGQNVTFRCDPISEHNRLYWYRQTLGQGPEFLTYFQNEAQLEKSRLLSDRFSAERPKGSFSTLEIQRTEQGDSAMYLCASSQGTGAPFEQYFGPGTRLTVT.

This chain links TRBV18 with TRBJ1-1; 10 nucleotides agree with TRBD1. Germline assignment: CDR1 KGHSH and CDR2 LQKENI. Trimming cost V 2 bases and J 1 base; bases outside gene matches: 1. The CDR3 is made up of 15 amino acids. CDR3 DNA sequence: TGTGCCAGCTCACCAGACAGGGGGCGGAACACTGAAGCTTTCTTT. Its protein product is CASSPDRGRNTEAFF.

The CDR3 DNA reads TGTGCCAGCAGCCAAGCATCCGGGGGGGCGGCAGAGACCCAGTACTTC. As protein: CASSQASGGAAETQYF. The chain links TRBV4-2 to TRBJ2-5, with 8 bases aligning to TRBD2. The CDR3 contains 16 residues. The germline gives CDR1 LGHNA, CDR2 YNFKEQ. V was pared by 1 base and J by 4 bases, with 8 bases of the junction left unmatched.

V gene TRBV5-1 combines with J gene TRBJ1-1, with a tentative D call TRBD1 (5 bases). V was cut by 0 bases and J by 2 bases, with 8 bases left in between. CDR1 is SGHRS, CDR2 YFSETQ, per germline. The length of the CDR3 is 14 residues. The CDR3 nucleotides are TGCGCCAGCAGCTTGGAACAGGTAAACACTGAAGCTTTCTTT. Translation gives CASSLEQVNTEAFF.

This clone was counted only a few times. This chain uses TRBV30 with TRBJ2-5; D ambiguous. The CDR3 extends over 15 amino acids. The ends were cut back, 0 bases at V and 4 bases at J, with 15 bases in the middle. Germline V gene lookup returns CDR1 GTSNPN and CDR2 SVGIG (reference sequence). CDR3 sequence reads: CAWSVRVLPSETQYF. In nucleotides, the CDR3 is TGTGCCTGGAGTGTACGGGTTTTACCGTCAGAGACCCAGTACTTC.

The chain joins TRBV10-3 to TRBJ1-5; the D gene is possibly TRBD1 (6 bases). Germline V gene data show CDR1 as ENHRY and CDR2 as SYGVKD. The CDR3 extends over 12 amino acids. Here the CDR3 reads CPEGDSNQPQHF. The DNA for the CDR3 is TGTCCAGAGGGGGATAGCAATCAGCCCCAGCATTTT.

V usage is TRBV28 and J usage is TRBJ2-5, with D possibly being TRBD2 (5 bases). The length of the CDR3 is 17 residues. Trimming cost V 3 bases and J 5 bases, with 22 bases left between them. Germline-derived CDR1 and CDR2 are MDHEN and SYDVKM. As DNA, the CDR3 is TGTGCCAGCAGTTTTAGTGTGAGGGCAGGACTCTGGGAGACCCAGTACTTC. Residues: CASSFSVRAGLWETQYF.

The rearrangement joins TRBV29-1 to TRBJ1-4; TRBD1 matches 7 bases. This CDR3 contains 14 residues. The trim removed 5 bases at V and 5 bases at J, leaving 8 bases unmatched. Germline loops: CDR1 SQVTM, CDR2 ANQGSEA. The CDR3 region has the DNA TGCAGCGTTTTCCCAATAGGGGGCAATGAAAAACTGTTTTTT. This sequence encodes CSVFPIGGNEKLFF. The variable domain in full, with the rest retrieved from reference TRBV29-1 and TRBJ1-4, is SAVISQKPSRDICQRGTSLTIQCQVDSQVTMMFWYRQQPGQSLTLIATANQGSEATYESGFVIDKFPISRPNLTFSTLTVSNMSPEDSSIYLCSVFPIGGNEKLFFGSGTQLSVL.

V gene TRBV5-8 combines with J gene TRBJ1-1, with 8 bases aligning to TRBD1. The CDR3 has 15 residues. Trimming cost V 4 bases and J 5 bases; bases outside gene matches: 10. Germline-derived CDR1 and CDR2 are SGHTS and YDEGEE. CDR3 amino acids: CASSRDRMDKTEAFF. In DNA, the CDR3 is TGTGCCAGCAGCCGGGACAGGATGGACAAAACTGAAGCTTTCTTT. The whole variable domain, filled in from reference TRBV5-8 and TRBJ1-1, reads EAGVTQSPTHLIKTRGQQATLRCSPISGHTSVYWYQQALGLGLQFLLWYDEGEERNRGNFPPRFSGRQFPNYSSELNVNALELEDSALYLCASSRDRMDKTEAFFGQGTRLTVV.

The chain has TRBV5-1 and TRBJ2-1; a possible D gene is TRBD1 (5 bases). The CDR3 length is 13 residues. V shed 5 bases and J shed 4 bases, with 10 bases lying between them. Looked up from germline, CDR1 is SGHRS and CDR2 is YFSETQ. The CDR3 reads CASRRDSYNEQFF. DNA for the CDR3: TGCGCCAGCAGGCGAGACAGTTACAATGAGCAGTTCTTC.

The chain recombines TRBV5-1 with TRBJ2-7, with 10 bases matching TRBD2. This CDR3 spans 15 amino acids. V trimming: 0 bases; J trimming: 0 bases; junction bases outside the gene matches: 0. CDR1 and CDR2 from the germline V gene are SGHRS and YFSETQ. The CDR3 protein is CASSLGTSGSYEQYF. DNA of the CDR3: TGCGCCAGCAGCTTGGGGACTAGCGGCTCCTACGAGCAGTACTTC. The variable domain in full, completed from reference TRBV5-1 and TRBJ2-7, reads KAGVTQTPRYLIKTRGQQVTLSCSPISGHRSVSWYQQTPGQGLQFLFEYFSETQRNKGNFPGRFSGRQFSNSRSEMNVSTLELGDSALYLCASSLGTSGSYEQYFGPGTRLTVT.

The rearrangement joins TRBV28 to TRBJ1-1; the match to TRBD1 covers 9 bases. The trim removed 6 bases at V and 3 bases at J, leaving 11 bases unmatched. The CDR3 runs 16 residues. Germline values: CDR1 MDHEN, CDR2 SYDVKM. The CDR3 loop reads CASSPGTGLRYTEAFF. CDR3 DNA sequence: TGTGCCAGCAGCCCGGGGACAGGGTTAAGGTACACTGAAGCTTTCTTT.

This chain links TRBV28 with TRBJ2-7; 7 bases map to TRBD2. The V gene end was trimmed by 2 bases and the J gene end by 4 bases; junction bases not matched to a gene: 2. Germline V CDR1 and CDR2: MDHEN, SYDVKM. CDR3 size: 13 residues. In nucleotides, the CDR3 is TGTGCCAGCAGTTTAACTAGCGAATACGAGCAGTACTTC. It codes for CASSLTSEYEQYF.

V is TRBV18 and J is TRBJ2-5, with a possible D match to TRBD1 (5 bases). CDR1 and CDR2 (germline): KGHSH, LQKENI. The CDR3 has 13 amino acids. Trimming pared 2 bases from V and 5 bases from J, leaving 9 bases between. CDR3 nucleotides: TGTGCCAGCTCACCAGTACAGGCGGAGACCCAGTACTTC. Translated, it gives CASSPVQAETQYF.

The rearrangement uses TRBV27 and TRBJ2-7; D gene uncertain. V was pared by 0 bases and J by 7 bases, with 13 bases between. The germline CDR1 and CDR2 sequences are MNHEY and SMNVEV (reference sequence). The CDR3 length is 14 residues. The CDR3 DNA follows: TGTGCCAGCAGTTTATCTGCAACGCGCAGGGAGCAGTACTTC. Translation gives CASSLSATRREQYF.

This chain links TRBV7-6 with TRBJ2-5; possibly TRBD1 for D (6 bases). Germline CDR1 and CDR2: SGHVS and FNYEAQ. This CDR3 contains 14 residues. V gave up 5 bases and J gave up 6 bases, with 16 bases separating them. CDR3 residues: CASSGNRAGKTQYF. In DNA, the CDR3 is TGTGCCAGCAGCGGGAACAGGGCCGGGAAGACCCAGTACTTC.